This TCR beta chain was sequenced for a study of CD8 T cells in ankylosing spondylitis. Study-level results: Significant enrichment of disease-linked clones was reportedly seen in matched ankylosing spondylitis synovial fluid. Both synovial fluid and blood in reactive arthritis had previously been reported to carry some motif variants.

In its sample, this clonotype was seen many times. Its antigen is currently unknown. Looked up from germline, CDR1 is SEHNR and CDR2 is FQNEAQ (reference sequence). CDR3 length: 16 residues. J lost 4 bases, V lost 5 bases, and 13 bases had no gene match. It was by quantitative 5'-RACE with molecular barcodes that TCR beta libraries were made. TCRdb ran MiXCR on the 5' RACE reads and lists one entry per CDR3 protein. The repertoire consists of around 330,000 distinct CDR3 sequences, with roughly 12% occurring once and the leading ten covering roughly 9.2%. The receptor comes from a female donor with ankylosing spondylitis or in good health (not recorded which). The sample consisted of blood, either unsorted or a sorted T cell fraction (not recorded which). This chain links TRBV7-9 with TRBJ1-2; 7 nucleotides align to TRBD1. CDR3 region: CASSPATGASSYGYTF. In nucleotides, the CDR3 is TGTGCCAGCAGCCCCGCTACAGGGGCTTCCAGCTATGGCTACACCTTC.